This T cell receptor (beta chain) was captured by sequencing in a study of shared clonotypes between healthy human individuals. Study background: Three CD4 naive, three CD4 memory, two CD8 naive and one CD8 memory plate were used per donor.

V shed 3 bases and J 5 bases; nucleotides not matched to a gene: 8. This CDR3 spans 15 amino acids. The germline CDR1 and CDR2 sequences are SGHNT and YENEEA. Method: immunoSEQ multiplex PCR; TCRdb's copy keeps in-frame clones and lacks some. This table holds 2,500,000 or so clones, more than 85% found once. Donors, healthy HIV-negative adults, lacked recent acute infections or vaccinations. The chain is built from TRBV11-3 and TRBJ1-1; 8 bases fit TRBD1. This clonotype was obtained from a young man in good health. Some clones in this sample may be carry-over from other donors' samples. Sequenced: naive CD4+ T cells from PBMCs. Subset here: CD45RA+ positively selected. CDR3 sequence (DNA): TGTGCCAGCAGCTTCCGGGCAGGGGGCGGAACTGAAGCTTTCTTT. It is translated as CASSFRAGGGTEAFF.